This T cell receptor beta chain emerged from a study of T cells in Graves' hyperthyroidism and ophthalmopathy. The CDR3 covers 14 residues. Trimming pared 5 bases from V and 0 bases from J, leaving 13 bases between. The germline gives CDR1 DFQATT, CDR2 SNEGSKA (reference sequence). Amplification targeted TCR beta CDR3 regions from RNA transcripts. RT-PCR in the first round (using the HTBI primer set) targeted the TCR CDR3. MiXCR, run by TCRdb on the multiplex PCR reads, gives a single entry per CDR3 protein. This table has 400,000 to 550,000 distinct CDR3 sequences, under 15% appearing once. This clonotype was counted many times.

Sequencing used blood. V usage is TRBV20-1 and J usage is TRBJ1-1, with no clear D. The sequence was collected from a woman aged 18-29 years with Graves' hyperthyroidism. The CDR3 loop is CSASGRLMNTEAFF. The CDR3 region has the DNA TGCAGTGCTTCCGGGCGCTTGATGAACACTGAAGCTTTCTTT.